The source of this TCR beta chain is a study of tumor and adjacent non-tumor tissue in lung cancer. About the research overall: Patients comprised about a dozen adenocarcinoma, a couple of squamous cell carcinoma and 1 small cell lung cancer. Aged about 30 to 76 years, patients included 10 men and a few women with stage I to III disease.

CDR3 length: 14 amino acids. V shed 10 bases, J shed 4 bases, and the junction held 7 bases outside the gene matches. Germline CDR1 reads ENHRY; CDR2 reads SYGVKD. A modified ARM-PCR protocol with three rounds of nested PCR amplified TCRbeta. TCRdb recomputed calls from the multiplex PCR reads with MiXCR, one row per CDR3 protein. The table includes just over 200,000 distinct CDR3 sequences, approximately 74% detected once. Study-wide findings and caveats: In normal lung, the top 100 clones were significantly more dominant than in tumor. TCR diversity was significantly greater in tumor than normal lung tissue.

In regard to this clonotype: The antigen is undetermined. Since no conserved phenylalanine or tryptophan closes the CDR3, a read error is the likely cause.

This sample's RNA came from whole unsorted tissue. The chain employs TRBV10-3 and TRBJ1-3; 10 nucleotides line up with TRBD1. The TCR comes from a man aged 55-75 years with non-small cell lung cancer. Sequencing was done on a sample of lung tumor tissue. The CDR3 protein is CATLDRGLGNTIYL. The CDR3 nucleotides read TGTGCCACCCTAGACAGGGGGCTCGGAAACACCATATATTTG.